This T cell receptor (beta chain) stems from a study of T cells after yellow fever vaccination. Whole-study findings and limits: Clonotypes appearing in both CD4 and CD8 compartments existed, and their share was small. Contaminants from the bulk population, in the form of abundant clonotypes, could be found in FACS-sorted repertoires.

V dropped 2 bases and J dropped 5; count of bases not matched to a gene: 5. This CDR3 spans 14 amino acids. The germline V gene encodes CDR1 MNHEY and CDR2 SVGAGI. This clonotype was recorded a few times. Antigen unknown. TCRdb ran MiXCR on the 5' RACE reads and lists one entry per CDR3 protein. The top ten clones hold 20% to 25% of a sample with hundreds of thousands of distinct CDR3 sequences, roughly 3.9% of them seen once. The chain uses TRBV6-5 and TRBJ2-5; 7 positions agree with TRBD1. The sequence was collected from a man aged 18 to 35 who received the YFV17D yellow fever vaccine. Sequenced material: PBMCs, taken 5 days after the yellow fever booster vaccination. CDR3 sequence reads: CASSYATGTETQYF. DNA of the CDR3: TGTGCCAGCAGTTACGCGACAGGGACGGAGACCCAGTACTTC.